This T cell receptor beta chain is drawn from a study of Graves' ophthalmopathy and Graves' hyperthyroidism. Notes on this clonotype: A read error may be the cause here, since a much bigger clone is one base away.

Researchers took RNA transcripts and amplified TCR beta CDR3 regions from them. RT-PCR was first run with HTBI primers, then multiplex PCR in a second round. TCRdb independently ran MiXCR on the multiplex PCR reads; one entry per CDR3 protein. The sample has 400,000 or so distinct CDR3 sequences; roughly 15% are singletons. This CDR3 comprises 15 residues. The germline V gene has CDR1 MNHNS and CDR2 SASEGT. V was pared by 7 bases and J by 7 bases, with 14 bases of the junction left unmatched. This sequence was found in a woman in her late teens or twenties with stable Graves' hyperthyroidism. Sequencing was performed on peripheral blood. V is TRBV6-1 and J is TRBJ1-1; 8 nucleotides agree with TRBD1. In DNA, the CDR3 is TGTGCCAGCAAATCTAGACAGGGGCCGGAGAGTGAAGCTTTCTTT. It translates to CASKSRQGPESEAFF.